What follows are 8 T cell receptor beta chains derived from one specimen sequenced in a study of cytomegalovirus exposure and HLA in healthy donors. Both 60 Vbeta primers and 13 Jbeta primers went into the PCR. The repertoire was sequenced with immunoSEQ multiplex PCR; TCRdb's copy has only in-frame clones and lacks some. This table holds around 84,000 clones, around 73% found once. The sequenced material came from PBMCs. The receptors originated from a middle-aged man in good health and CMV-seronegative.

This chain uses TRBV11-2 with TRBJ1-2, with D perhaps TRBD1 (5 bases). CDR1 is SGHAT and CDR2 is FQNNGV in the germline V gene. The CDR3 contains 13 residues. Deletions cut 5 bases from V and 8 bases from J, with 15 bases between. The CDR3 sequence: CASSVQATGGYTF. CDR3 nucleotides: TGTGCCAGCAGCGTACAGGCTACTGGAGGCTACACCTTC.

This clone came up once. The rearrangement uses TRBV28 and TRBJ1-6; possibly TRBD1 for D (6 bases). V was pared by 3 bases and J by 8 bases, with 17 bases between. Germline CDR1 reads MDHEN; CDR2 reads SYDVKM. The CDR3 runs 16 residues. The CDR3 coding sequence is TGTGCCAGCAGTTTCCCGACAGGCCTTGTGGATTCACCCCTCCACTTT. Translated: CASSFPTGLVDSPLHF.

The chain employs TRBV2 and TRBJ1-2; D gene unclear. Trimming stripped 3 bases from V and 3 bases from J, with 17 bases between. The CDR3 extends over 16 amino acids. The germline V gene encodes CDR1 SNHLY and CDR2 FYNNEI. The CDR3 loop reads CASSEEEDFLDYGYTF. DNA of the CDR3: TGTGCCAGCAGTGAGGAGGAGGACTTTTTGGACTATGGCTACACCTTC.

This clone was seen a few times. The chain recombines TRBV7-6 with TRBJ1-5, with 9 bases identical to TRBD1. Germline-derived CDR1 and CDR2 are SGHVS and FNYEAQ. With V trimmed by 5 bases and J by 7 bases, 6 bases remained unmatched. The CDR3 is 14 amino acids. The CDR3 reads CASSPDRGGQPQHF. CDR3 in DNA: TGTGCCAGCAGCCCGGACAGGGGAGGACAGCCCCAGCATTTT.

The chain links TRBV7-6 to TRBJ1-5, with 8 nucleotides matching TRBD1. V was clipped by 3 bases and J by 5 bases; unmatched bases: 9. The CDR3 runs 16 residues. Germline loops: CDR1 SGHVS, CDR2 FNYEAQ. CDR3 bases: TGTGCCAGCAGCTTGTTGGGGGGGACAGGTGATCAGCCCCAGCATTTT. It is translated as CASSLLGGTGDQPQHF.

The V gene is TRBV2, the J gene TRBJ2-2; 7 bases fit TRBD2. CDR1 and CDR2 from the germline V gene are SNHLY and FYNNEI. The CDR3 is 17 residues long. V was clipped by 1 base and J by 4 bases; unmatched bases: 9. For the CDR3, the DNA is TGTGCCAGCAGTGAAGAGGGTGCGGGGGTGGTCACCGGGGAGCTGTTTTTT. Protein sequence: CASSEEGAGVVTGELFF.

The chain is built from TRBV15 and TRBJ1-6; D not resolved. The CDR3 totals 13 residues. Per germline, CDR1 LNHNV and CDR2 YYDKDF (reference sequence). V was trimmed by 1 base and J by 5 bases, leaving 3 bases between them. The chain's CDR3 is CATSRVDNSPLHF. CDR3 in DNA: TGTGCCACCAGCAGAGTAGATAATTCACCCCTCCACTTT.

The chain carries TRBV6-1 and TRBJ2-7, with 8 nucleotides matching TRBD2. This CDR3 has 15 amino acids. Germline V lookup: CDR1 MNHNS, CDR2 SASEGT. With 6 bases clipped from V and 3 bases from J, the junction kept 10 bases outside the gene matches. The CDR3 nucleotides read TGTGCCAGCAGAGACAGCGGGGGCCACCTCTACGAGCAGTACTTC. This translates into CASRDSGGHLYEQYF.